These T cell receptor beta chains were read from a single sample in a study of lymphopenia after photon versus proton radiotherapy. The table came from immunoSEQ multiplex PCR; TCRdb's copy has only in-frame clones and leaves some out. The table records around 160,000 clones, 88% of them present only once. The specimen comprised peripheral blood, sampled from a patient treated with photon-based radiotherapy. The origin of the receptors is a man aged 50 or older with gastric cancer. Each CDR3 is given with its conserved first and last residue. D genes are given only for firm matches. Part of the rows lack a size; the others show once, few, many or a class for expanded clones.

d_call: TRBD1; v_call: TRBV28; clone_size: -; j_call: TRBJ2-4; cdr3_aa: CASNYRDRGIKNIQYF; cdr3_nt: TGTGCCAGCAACTACCGGGACAGGGGTATAAAAAACATTCAGTACTTC
d_call: -; v_call: TRBV6-1; clone_size: -; j_call: TRBJ2-7; cdr3_aa: CASSGIRGYEQYF; cdr3_nt: TGTGCCAGCAGTGGAATCCGGGGTTACGAGCAGTACTTC
d_call: -; v_call: TRBV7-2; clone_size: -; j_call: TRBJ1-2; cdr3_aa: CASSLGAGFGLHGYTF; cdr3_nt: TGTGCCAGCAGCTTAGGGGCAGGGTTCGGACTTCATGGCTACACCTTC
d_call: -; v_call: TRBV5-4; clone_size: -; j_call: TRBJ2-6; cdr3_aa: CASSLQSSGANVLTF; cdr3_nt: TGTGCCAGCAGCTTGCAGTCCTCTGGGGCCAACGTCCTGACTTTC
d_call: TRBD1; v_call: TRBV25-1; clone_size: few; j_call: TRBJ1-2; cdr3_aa: CASRAGGSDGYTF; cdr3_nt: TGTGCCAGCAGGGCAGGGGGGTCCGATGGCTACACCTTC
d_call: -; v_call: TRBV19; clone_size: -; j_call: TRBJ2-6; cdr3_aa: CASHGYSGANVLTF; cdr3_nt: TGTGCCAGTCACGGATACTCTGGGGCCAACGTCCTGACTTTC
d_call: -; v_call: TRBV5-1; clone_size: -; j_call: TRBJ1-4; cdr3_aa: CASSSGQPTNEKLFF; cdr3_nt: TGCGCCAGCAGCTCAGGACAGCCAACTAATGAAAAACTGTTTTTT
d_call: -; v_call: TRBV5-4; clone_size: -; j_call: TRBJ2-7; cdr3_aa: CASSQNGAAYEQYF; cdr3_nt: TGTGCCAGCAGCCAAAACGGGGCCGCCTACGAGCAGTACTTC
d_call: TRBD1; v_call: TRBV18; clone_size: -; j_call: TRBJ2-7; cdr3_aa: CASSPGTGSYEQYF; cdr3_nt: TGTGCCAGCTCACCGGGGACAGGTTCTTACGAGCAGTACTTC
d_call: -; v_call: TRBV5-1; clone_size: -; j_call: TRBJ2-7; cdr3_aa: CASSPQGFSYEQYF; cdr3_nt: TGCGCCAGCAGCCCACAGGGCTTCTCCTACGAGCAGTACTTC
d_call: -; v_call: TRBV7-2; clone_size: -; j_call: TRBJ1-3; cdr3_aa: CASSLGGGSGNTIYF; cdr3_nt: TGTGCCAGCAGCTTAGGTGGAGGGTCTGGAAACACCATATATTTT
d_call: TRBD1; v_call: TRBV7-9; clone_size: -; j_call: TRBJ2-4; cdr3_aa: CASSLDRGINIQYF; cdr3_nt: TGTGCCAGCAGCTTAGACAGGGGAATAAACATTCAGTACTTC
d_call: TRBD1; v_call: TRBV7-6; clone_size: -; j_call: TRBJ2-3; cdr3_aa: CASSLRDRAVDTQYF; cdr3_nt: TGTGCCAGCAGCTTACGGGACAGGGCGGTAGATACGCAGTATTTT
d_call: TRBD1; v_call: TRBV28; clone_size: once; j_call: TRBJ1-5; cdr3_aa: CASSSGGTGNQPQHF; cdr3_nt: TGTGCCAGCAGTTCCGGGGGGACAGGGAATCAGCCCCAGCATTTT
d_call: -; v_call: TRBV2; clone_size: -; j_call: TRBJ1-2; cdr3_aa: CASTQRGSLNYGYTF; cdr3_nt: TGTGCCAGCACACAACGGGGTTCGCTAAACTATGGCTACACCTTC
d_call: -; v_call: TRBV7-9; clone_size: once; j_call: TRBJ2-7; cdr3_aa: CASSPTSSYEQYF; cdr3_nt: TGTGCCAGCAGCCCAACCAGCTCCTACGAGCAGTACTTC
d_call: -; v_call: TRBV29-1; clone_size: -; j_call: TRBJ2-5; cdr3_aa: CSVVGRHQETQYF; cdr3_nt: TGCAGCGTTGTCGGACGCCACCAAGAGACCCAGTACTTC
d_call: -; v_call: TRBV7-9; clone_size: -; j_call: TRBJ2-5; cdr3_aa: CASSLVGSRQETQYF; cdr3_nt: TGTGCCAGCAGCTTAGTCGGCAGCCGGCAAGAGACCCAGTACTTC
d_call: -; v_call: TRBV5-1; clone_size: -; j_call: TRBJ2-6; cdr3_aa: CASSLRGQAVSGANVLTF; cdr3_nt: TGCGCCAGCAGCTTGCGGGGTCAGGCCGTATCTGGGGCCAACGTCCTGACTTTC
d_call: -; v_call: TRBV6-5; clone_size: -; j_call: TRBJ2-7; cdr3_aa: CASSYQGYEQYF; cdr3_nt: TGTGCCAGCAGTTACCAAGGTTACGAGCAGTACTTC
d_call: TRBD1; v_call: TRBV7-2; clone_size: -; j_call: TRBJ2-2; cdr3_aa: CASSLAGQGDIGELFF; cdr3_nt: TGTGCCAGCAGCTTAGCGGGGCAGGGGGATATCGGGGAGCTGTTTTTT
d_call: TRBD1; v_call: TRBV11-3; clone_size: -; j_call: TRBJ2-1; cdr3_aa: CASSLRQGGFNEQFF; cdr3_nt: TGTGCCAGCAGCCTACGACAGGGGGGTTTCAATGAGCAGTTCTTC
d_call: TRBD1; v_call: TRBV9; clone_size: once; j_call: TRBJ2-7; cdr3_aa: CASSPDRGGSYEQYF; cdr3_nt: TGTGCCAGCAGCCCCGACAGGGGGGGTTCCTACGAGCAGTACTTC
d_call: -; v_call: TRBV2; clone_size: -; j_call: TRBJ1-1; cdr3_aa: CASSKSGRTEAFF; cdr3_nt: TGTGCCAGCAGTAAGTCTGGGAGGACTGAAGCTTTCTTT
d_call: TRBD2; v_call: TRBV5-1; clone_size: -; j_call: TRBJ2-7; cdr3_aa: CASSLEASGIREQYF; cdr3_nt: TGCGCCAGCAGCTTGGAGGCTAGCGGGATTCGCGAGCAGTACTTC
d_call: -; v_call: TRBV5-1; clone_size: -; j_call: TRBJ1-1; cdr3_aa: CASSFGQSSEAFF; cdr3_nt: TGCGCCAGCAGCTTTGGACAGAGCTCTGAAGCTTTCTTT
d_call: -; v_call: TRBV11-2; clone_size: -; j_call: TRBJ1-1; cdr3_aa: CASSLSPVMNTEAFF; cdr3_nt: TGTGCCAGCAGCCTCTCTCCTGTCATGAACACTGAAGCTTTCTTT
d_call: TRBD2; v_call: TRBV7-7; clone_size: once; j_call: TRBJ2-5; cdr3_aa: CASSQIAGGGETQYF; cdr3_nt: TGTGCCAGCAGCCAAATAGCGGGAGGCGGGGAGACCCAGTACTTC
d_call: -; v_call: TRBV6-5; clone_size: -; j_call: TRBJ2-7; cdr3_aa: CASSPTDIYEQYF; cdr3_nt: TGTGCCAGCAGCCCCACTGACATCTACGAGCAGTACTTC
d_call: -; v_call: TRBV7-9; clone_size: -; j_call: TRBJ2-7; cdr3_aa: CASSLGSVRSYEQYF; cdr3_nt: TGTGCCAGCAGCTTAGGTTCCGTCAGGTCCTACGAGCAGTACTTC
d_call: -; v_call: TRBV2; clone_size: -; j_call: TRBJ2-3; cdr3_aa: CASSHGRELTDTQYF; cdr3_nt: TGTGCCAGCAGCCACGGTCGGGAGCTAACAGATACGCAGTATTTT
d_call: -; v_call: TRBV18; clone_size: few; j_call: TRBJ1-1; cdr3_aa: CASSPSVKPTEAFF; cdr3_nt: TGTGCCAGCTCACCATCGGTCAAGCCCACTGAAGCTTTCTTT
d_call: TRBD2; v_call: TRBV6-5; clone_size: -; j_call: TRBJ2-1; cdr3_aa: CASSYGRTSGRNEQFF; cdr3_nt: TGTGCCAGCAGTTACGGGAGAACTAGCGGGAGGAATGAGCAGTTCTTC
d_call: -; v_call: TRBV7-9; clone_size: -; j_call: TRBJ1-5; cdr3_aa: CASRDLQGDNQPQHF; cdr3_nt: TGTGCCAGCAGGGACCTACAGGGTGACAATCAGCCCCAGCATTTT
d_call: -; v_call: TRBV2; clone_size: -; j_call: TRBJ2-1; cdr3_aa: CASSSDRPRGDEQFF; cdr3_nt: TGTGCCAGCAGCTCGGACAGACCTCGGGGGGATGAGCAGTTCTTC
d_call: -; v_call: TRBV7-2; clone_size: -; j_call: TRBJ1-3; cdr3_aa: CASSLIKGHPFSGNTIYF; cdr3_nt: TGTGCCAGCAGCTTAATCAAGGGACACCCTTTCTCTGGAAACACCATATATTTT
d_call: TRBD1; v_call: TRBV7-2; clone_size: -; j_call: TRBJ1-2; cdr3_aa: CASSPGQGEYGYTF; cdr3_nt: TGTGCCAGCAGCCCTGGACAGGGGGAGTATGGCTACACCTTC
d_call: -; v_call: TRBV5-1; clone_size: few; j_call: TRBJ1-2; cdr3_aa: CASSLTLGDGYTF; cdr3_nt: TGCGCCAGCAGCTTGACGCTCGGGGACGGCTACACCTTC
d_call: TRBD1; v_call: TRBV18; clone_size: -; j_call: TRBJ1-2; cdr3_aa: CASSPGQLYGYTF; cdr3_nt: TGTGCCAGCTCACCGGGACAGCTCTATGGCTACACCTTC
d_call: -; v_call: TRBV18; clone_size: -; j_call: TRBJ2-3; cdr3_aa: CASSLYGWDTQYF; cdr3_nt: TGTGCCAGCTCCCTCTACGGTTGGGATACGCAGTATTTT
d_call: TRBD1; v_call: TRBV19; clone_size: -; j_call: TRBJ2-7; cdr3_aa: CASSRDRGASEQYF; cdr3_nt: TGTGCCAGTAGTAGGGACAGGGGGGCGTCCGAGCAGTACTTC
d_call: -; v_call: TRBV30; clone_size: -; j_call: TRBJ2-2; cdr3_aa: CAWSFAGELFF; cdr3_nt: TGTGCCTGGAGTTTTGCCGGGGAGCTGTTTTTT
d_call: -; v_call: TRBV28; clone_size: -; j_call: TRBJ1-2; cdr3_aa: CASRIQGRIGYTF; cdr3_nt: TGTGCCAGCAGAATACAGGGACGGATTGGCTACACCTTC
d_call: -; v_call: TRBV5-6; clone_size: -; j_call: TRBJ1-5; cdr3_aa: CASSLGRVDQPQHF; cdr3_nt: TGTGCCAGCAGCTTGGGCAGGGTGGACCAGCCCCAGCATTTT
d_call: -; v_call: TRBV5-1; clone_size: -; j_call: TRBJ2-7; cdr3_aa: CASRTGLSSYEQYF; cdr3_nt: TGCGCCAGCCGGACGGGGTTAAGCTCCTACGAGCAGTACTTC
d_call: -; v_call: TRBV6-5; clone_size: -; j_call: TRBJ2-7; cdr3_aa: CASSYGRESYEQYF; cdr3_nt: TGTGCCAGCAGTTACGGGCGGGAATCCTACGAGCAGTACTTC
d_call: -; v_call: TRBV4-2; clone_size: -; j_call: TRBJ2-6; cdr3_aa: CASSTRGLLGGANVLTF; cdr3_nt: TGTGCCAGCAGCACGCGGGGCCTCCTTGGGGGGGCCAACGTCCTGACTTTC
d_call: TRBD1; v_call: TRBV18; clone_size: once; j_call: TRBJ1-2; cdr3_aa: CASTDRGYGYTF; cdr3_nt: TGTGCCAGCACGGACAGGGGGTATGGCTACACCTTC
d_call: TRBD1; v_call: TRBV9; clone_size: -; j_call: TRBJ2-2; cdr3_aa: CASRGQGSNTGELFF; cdr3_nt: TGTGCCAGCAGGGGACAGGGCTCGAACACCGGGGAGCTGTTTTTT
d_call: -; v_call: TRBV14; clone_size: -; j_call: TRBJ2-3; cdr3_aa: CASSQGGTADTQYF; cdr3_nt: TGTGCCAGCAGCCAAGGTGGGACCGCAGATACGCAGTATTTT
d_call: -; v_call: TRBV30; clone_size: once; j_call: TRBJ2-7; cdr3_aa: CAWSVSRLITYEQYF; cdr3_nt: TGTGCCTGGAGTGTATCCAGACTCATCACCTACGAGCAGTACTTC
d_call: TRBD2; v_call: TRBV6-5; clone_size: -; j_call: TRBJ2-7; cdr3_aa: CASRNSGGMRSEQYF; cdr3_nt: TGTGCCAGCAGAAACTCGGGGGGAATGAGATCGGAGCAGTACTTC
d_call: -; v_call: TRBV19; clone_size: medium-sized; j_call: TRBJ1-1; cdr3_aa: CASSVSMNTEAFF; cdr3_nt: TGTGCCAGTAGCGTCTCAATGAACACTGAAGCTTTCTTT
d_call: -; v_call: TRBV5-1; clone_size: -; j_call: TRBJ1-2; cdr3_aa: CASSLDAGGYTF; cdr3_nt: TGCGCCAGCAGCTTGGACGCAGGGGGCTACACCTTC
d_call: -; v_call: TRBV27; clone_size: -; j_call: TRBJ2-5; cdr3_aa: CASSSLGLQETQYF; cdr3_nt: TGTGCCAGCAGTTCTTTGGGTCTCCAAGAGACCCAGTACTTC
d_call: -; v_call: TRBV7-9; clone_size: -; j_call: TRBJ1-1; cdr3_aa: CASSFAPRGEAFF; cdr3_nt: TGTGCCAGCAGCTTCGCCCCAAGGGGAGAAGCTTTCTTT
d_call: TRBD1; v_call: TRBV18; clone_size: -; j_call: TRBJ1-4; cdr3_aa: CASSPQTGSNEKLFF; cdr3_nt: TGTGCCAGCTCACCACAGACAGGGTCCAATGAAAAACTGTTTTTT
d_call: -; v_call: TRBV9; clone_size: -; j_call: TRBJ2-3; cdr3_aa: CASSARGVADTQYF; cdr3_nt: TGTGCCAGCAGCGCCCGGGGTGTCGCAGATACGCAGTATTTT
d_call: -; v_call: TRBV4-3; clone_size: -; j_call: TRBJ2-1; cdr3_aa: CASSQDQIALSSYNEQFF; cdr3_nt: TGCGCCAGCAGCCAAGATCAGATAGCTTTGAGCTCCTACAATGAGCAGTTCTTC